The clone carrying this TCR beta chain was counted once. Cohorts were determined from participant-reported clinical history. This record comes from a study of blood T cell repertoires in COVID-19. Study information: The United States, Italy and Spain were the sources of the acute and convalescent COVID-19 samples. T cells, B-cell-depleted T cells, or PBMCs provided the cDNA or gDNA that served as material.

Original analysis: Reference gene primers were amplified, and this amplification served to estimate nucleated cell counts. Clones were read by immunoSEQ multiplex PCR, and TCRdb kept only the in-frame ones, dropping some. Clone size and the V and J calls come from that table; the DNA yielded D and trimming. The sample contains about 240,000 clones, 83% of which appear only once. V lost 6 bases, J lost 1 base, and 7 bases stayed unmatched. The CDR3 extends over 15 amino acids. Germline assignment: CDR1 LNHDA and CDR2 SQIVND (reference sequence). The TCR originated in a middle-aged woman who had been exposed to COVID-19. The specimen was PBMCs or T cells enriched from blood (not recorded which). The chain has TRBV19 and TRBJ2-7, with 9 bases lining up with TRBD1. CDR3 coding DNA: TGTGCCAGTAGCCCTGGGACAGGGAGATCCTACGAGCAGTACTTC. As protein: CASSPGTGRSYEQYF. Together with reference TRBV19 and TRBJ2-7, the CDR3 gives the full variable domain: DGGITQSPKYLFRKEGQNVTLSCEQNLNHDAMYWYRQDPGQGLRLIYYSQIVNDFQKGDIAEGYSVSREKKESFPLTVTSAQKNPTAFYLCASSPGTGRSYEQYFGPGTRLTVT.